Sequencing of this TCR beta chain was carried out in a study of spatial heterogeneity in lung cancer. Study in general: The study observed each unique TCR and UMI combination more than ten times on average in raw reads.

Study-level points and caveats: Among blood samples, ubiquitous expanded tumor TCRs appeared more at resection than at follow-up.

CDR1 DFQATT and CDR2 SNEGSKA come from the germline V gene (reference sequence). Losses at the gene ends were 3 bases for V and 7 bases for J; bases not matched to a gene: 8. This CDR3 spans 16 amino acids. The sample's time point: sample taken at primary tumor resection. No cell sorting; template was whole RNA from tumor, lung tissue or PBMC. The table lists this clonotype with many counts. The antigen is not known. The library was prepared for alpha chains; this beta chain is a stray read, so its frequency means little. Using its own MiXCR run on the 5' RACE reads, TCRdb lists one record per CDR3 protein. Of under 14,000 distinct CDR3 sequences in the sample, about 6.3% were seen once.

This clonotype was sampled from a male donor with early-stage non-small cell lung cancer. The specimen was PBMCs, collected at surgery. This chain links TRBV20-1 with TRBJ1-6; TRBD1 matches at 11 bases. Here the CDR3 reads CSARNGQGAGNSPLHF. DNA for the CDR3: TGCAGTGCTAGGAACGGACAGGGGGCTGGGAATTCACCCCTCCACTTT.